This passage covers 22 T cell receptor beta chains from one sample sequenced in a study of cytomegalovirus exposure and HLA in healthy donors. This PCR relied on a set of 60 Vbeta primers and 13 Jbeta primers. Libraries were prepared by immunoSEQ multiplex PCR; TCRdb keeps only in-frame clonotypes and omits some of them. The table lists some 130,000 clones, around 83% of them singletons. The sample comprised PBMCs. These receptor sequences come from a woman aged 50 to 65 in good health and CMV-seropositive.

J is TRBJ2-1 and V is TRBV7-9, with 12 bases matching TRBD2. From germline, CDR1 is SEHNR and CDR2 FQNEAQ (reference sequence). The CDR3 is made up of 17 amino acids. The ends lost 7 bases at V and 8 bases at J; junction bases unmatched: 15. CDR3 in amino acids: CASIDFPGTSGLDEQFF. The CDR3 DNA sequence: TGTGCCAGCATAGACTTTCCCGGGACTAGCGGGTTGGATGAGCAGTTCTTC.

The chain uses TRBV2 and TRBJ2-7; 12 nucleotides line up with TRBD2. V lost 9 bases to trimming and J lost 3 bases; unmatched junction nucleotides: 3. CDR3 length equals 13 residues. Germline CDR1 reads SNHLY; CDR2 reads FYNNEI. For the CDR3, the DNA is TGTGCCAGGAAACTAGCGGGAGGCTACGAGCAGTACTTC. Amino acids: CARKLAGGYEQYF.

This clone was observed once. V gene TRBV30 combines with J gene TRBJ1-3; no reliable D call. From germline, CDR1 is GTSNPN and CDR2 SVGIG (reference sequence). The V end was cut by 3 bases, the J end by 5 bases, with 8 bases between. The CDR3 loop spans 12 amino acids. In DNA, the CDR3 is TGTGCCTGGAGCGCTGAGAGAAACACCATATATTTT. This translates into CAWSAERNTIYF.

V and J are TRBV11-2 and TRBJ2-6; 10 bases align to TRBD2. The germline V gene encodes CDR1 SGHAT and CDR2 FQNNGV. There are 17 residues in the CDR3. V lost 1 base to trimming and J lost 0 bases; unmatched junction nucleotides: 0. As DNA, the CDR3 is TGTGCCAGCAGCTTAGCTAGCGGGAGCTCTGGGGCCAACGTCCTGACTTTC. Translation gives CASSLASGSSGANVLTF.

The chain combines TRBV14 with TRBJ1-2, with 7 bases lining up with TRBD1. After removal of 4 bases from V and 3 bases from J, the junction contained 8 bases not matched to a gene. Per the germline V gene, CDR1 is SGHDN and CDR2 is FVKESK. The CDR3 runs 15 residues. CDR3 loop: CASSPGQSEDYGYTF. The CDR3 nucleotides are TGTGCCAGCAGCCCGGGACAGTCTGAAGACTATGGCTACACCTTC.

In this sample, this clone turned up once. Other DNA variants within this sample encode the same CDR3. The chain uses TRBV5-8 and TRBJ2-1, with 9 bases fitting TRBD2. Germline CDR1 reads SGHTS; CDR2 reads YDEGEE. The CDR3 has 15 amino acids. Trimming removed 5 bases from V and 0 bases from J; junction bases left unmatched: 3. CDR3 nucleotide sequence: TGTGCCAGCAGTTTGCGGGGGGGCTCCTACAATGAGCAGTTCTTC. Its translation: CASSLRGGSYNEQFF.

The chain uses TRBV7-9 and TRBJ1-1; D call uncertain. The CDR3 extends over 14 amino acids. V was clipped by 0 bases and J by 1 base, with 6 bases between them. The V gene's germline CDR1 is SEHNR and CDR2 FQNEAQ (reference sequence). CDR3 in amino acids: CASSLARRNTEAFF. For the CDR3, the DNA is TGTGCCAGCAGCTTAGCGCGGAGGAACACTGAAGCTTTCTTT.

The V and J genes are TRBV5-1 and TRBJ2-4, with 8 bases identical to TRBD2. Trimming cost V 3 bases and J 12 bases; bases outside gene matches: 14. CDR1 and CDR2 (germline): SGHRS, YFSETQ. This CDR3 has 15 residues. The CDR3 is CASSYGGENLPNQYF. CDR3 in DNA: TGCGCCAGCAGCTACGGGGGGGAAAATCTCCCTAATCAGTACTTC.

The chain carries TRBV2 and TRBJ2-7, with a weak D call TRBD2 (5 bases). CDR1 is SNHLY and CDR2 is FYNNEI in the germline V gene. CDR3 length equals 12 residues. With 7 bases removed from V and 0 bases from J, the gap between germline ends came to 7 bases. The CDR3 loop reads CASTGNSYEQYF. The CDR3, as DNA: TGTGCCAGCACCGGGAACTCCTACGAGCAGTACTTC.

Written as DNA, the CDR3 is TGCGCCAGCAGCTTGGGTACCCCCAGGGGCACTGAAGCTTTCTTT. The encoded protein is CASSLGTPRGTEAFF. The chain carries TRBV5-1 and TRBJ1-1, with a possible D match to TRBD1 (6 bases). CDR1 is SGHRS, CDR2 YFSETQ, per germline. Trimming took 0 bases from V and 4 from J, leaving 13 bases between them. The CDR3 sequence is 15 residues long.

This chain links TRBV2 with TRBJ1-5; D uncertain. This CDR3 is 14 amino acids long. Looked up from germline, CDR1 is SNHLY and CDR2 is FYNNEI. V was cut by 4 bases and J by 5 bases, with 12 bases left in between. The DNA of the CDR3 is TGTGCCAGCAGTGTGTTTAGGAGGGATCAGCCCCAGCATTTT. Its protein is CASSVFRRDQPQHF.

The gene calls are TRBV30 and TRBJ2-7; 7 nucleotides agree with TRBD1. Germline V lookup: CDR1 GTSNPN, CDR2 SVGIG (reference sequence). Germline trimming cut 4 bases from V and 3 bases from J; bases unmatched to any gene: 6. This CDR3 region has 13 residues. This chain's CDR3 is CAWTLAGGYEQYF. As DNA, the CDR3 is TGTGCCTGGACCTTGGCAGGGGGCTACGAGCAGTACTTC.

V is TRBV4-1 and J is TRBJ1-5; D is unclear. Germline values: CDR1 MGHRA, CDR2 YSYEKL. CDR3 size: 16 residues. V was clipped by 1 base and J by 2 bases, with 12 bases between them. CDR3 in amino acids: CASSQALLRGNQPQHF. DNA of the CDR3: TGCGCCAGCAGCCAAGCATTGCTGAGAGGCAATCAGCCCCAGCATTTT.

The chain's CDR3 is CASNPRNTGELFF. As DNA, the CDR3 is TGTGCCAGCAACCCGAGGAACACCGGGGAGCTGTTTTTT. The rearrangement uses TRBV7-6 and TRBJ2-2; D gene unclear. Germline V CDR1 and CDR2: SGHVS, FNYEAQ. V lost 7 bases to trimming and J lost 1 base, with 7 bases between them. The CDR3 extends over 13 amino acids.

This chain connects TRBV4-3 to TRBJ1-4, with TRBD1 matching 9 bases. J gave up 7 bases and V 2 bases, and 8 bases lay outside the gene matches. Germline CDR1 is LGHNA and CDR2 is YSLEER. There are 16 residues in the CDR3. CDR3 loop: CASSQLQGARGEKLFF. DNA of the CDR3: TGCGCCAGCAGCCAACTACAGGGGGCGCGGGGTGAAAAACTGTTTTTT.

CDR3 in DNA: TGTGCCAGCAGTTTCAGGACTAGCTCTCGTGAGCAGTTCTTC. Translated, it gives CASSFRTSSREQFF. The chain employs TRBV6-1 and TRBJ2-1; 8 positions agree with TRBD2. The V gene end was trimmed by 5 bases and the J gene end by 9 bases; junction bases not matched to a gene: 9. CDR3 size: 14 residues. CDR1 and CDR2 (germline): MNHNS, SASEGT.

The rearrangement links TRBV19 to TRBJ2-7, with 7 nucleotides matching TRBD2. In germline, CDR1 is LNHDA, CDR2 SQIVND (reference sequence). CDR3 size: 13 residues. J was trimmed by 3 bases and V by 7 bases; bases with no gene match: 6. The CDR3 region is CASIRAGNYEQYF. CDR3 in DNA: TGTGCCAGTATCAGAGCGGGGAACTACGAGCAGTACTTC.

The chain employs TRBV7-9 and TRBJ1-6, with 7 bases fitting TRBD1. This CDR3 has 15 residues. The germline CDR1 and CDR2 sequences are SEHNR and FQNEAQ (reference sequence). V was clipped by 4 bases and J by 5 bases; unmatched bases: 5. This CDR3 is CASSSNQGDNSPLHF. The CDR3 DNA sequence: TGTGCCAGCAGCTCGAACCAGGGGGATAATTCACCCCTCCACTTT.

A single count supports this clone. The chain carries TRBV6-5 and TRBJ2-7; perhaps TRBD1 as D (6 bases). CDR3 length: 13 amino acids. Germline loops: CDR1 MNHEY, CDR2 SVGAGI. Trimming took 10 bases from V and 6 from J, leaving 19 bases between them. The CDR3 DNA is TGTGCCACTACCCCAGGGGTTCCGCGCGAGCAGTACTTC. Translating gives CATTPGVPREQYF.

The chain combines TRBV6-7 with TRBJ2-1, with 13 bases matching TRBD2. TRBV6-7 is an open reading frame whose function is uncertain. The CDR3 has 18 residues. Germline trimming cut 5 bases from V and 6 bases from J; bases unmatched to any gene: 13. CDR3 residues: CASSLRLAGGLALNEQFF. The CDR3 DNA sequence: TGTGCCAGCAGTCTACGACTAGCGGGGGGTCTCGCACTCAATGAGCAGTTCTTC.

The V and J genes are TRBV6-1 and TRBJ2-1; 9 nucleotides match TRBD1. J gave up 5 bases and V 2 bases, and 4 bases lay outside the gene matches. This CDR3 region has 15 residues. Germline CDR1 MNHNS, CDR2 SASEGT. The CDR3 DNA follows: TGTGCCAGCAGTGAATCCGGGACAGGGAACAATGAGCAGTTCTTC. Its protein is CASSESGTGNNEQFF.

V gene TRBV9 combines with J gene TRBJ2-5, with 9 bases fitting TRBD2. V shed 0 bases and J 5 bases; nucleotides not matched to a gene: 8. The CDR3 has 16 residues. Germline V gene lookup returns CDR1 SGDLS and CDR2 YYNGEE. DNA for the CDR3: TGTGCCAGCAGCGTAGACGGCGGGGGGGCCGGTGAGACCCAGTACTTC. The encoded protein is CASSVDGGGAGETQYF.